This entry lists 10 T cell receptor beta chains sequenced from one sample in a study of graft-versus-host responses after intestinal transplantation. Assay: immunoSEQ multiplex PCR; the TCRdb copy retains only in-frame clones and omits some. The sample has about 120,000 clones; around 95% are singletons. These receptors' targets are unknown. Sequenced material: unstimulated CD8+ T cells sorted from spleen or lymph node cells, taken before intestinal transplant. The receptors originated from a human donor who received an intestinal transplant.

V gene TRBV21-1 combines with J gene TRBJ2-3; TRBD1 is taken as the D call from the table, unchecked against the DNA. TRBV21-1 is a listed pseudogene. The CDR3 runs 16 residues. Here the CDR3 reads CASSQHRGRPTDTQYF. The CDR3 DNA sequence: TGTGCCAGCAGCCAACACAGGGGGCGTCCCACAGATACGCAGTATTTT.

The chain combines TRBV28 with TRBJ2-5, with D maybe TRBD2 (6 bases). Germline CDR1 reads MDHEN; CDR2 reads SYDVKM. V lost 1 base to trimming and J lost 7 bases, with 19 bases between them. CDR3 length: 16 residues. CDR3 in amino acids: CASSLSQTRGFTTQYF. In DNA form, the CDR3 reads TGTGCCAGCAGTTTATCTCAGACGCGGGGCTTTACGACCCAGTACTTC. Full variable domain (remainder filled in from reference TRBV28 and TRBJ2-5): DVKVTQSSRYLVKRTGEKVFLECVQDMDHENMFWYRQDPGLGLRLIYFSYDVKMKEKGDIPEGYSVSREKKERFSLILESASTNQTSMYLCASSLSQTRGFTTQYFGPGTRLLVL.

The chain recombines TRBV5-1 with TRBJ2-1; 13 bases align to TRBD2. The CDR3 contains 15 residues. Germline lookup yields CDR1 SGHRS and CDR2 YFSETQ. V dropped 4 bases and J dropped 7; count of bases not matched to a gene: 5. CDR3 in DNA: TGCGCCAGCAGCGGGGGACTAGCGGGAAGGAATGAGCAGTTCTTC. Amino acid sequence: CASSGGLAGRNEQFF.

This chain joins TRBV27 and TRBJ2-5, with TRBD2 matching over 11 bases. The CDR3 is 16 residues long. V was pared by 4 bases and J by 1 base, with 5 bases of the junction left unmatched. The V gene's germline CDR1 is MNHEY and CDR2 SMNVEV (reference sequence). The CDR3 reads CASSSLAGGIQETQYF. CDR3 in DNA: TGTGCCAGCAGTTCCCTAGCGGGAGGTATCCAAGAGACCCAGTACTTC.

This sequence joins TRBV15 and TRBJ2-7; D possibly corresponds to TRBD1 (5 bases). Trimming removed 0 bases at V and 3 bases at J, with 9 bases between. CDR3 size: 14 residues. In germline, CDR1 is LNHNV, CDR2 YYDKDF (reference sequence). The CDR3 loop reads CATSRDATDYEQYF. CDR3 sequence (DNA): TGTGCCACCAGCAGAGACGCGACAGACTACGAGCAGTACTTC. The full variable domain, rest sourced from reference TRBV15 and TRBJ2-7, is DAMVIQNPRYQVTQFGKPVTLSCSQTLNHNVMYWYQQKSSQAPKLLFHYYDKDFNNEADTPDNFQSRRPNTSFCFLDIRSPGLGDTAMYLCATSRDATDYEQYFGPGTRLTVT.

The rearrangement links TRBV27 to TRBJ1-5; 9 bases match TRBD1. The CDR3 is 19 amino acids. Germline CDR1 and CDR2: MNHEY and SMNVEV (reference sequence). V lost 8 bases to trimming and J lost 2 bases; unmatched junction nucleotides: 19. CDR3 DNA: TGTGCCAGCGGCGTACTAGGGACAGGGCTGGGAGGGGGCAATCAGCCCCAGCATTTT. Translating gives CASGVLGTGLGGGNQPQHF.

The count of this clone is one. This chain links TRBV28 with TRBJ2-1; TRBD2 agrees at 11 bases. Germline loops: CDR1 MDHEN, CDR2 SYDVKM. Trimming at V came to 6 bases and at J to 5 bases, leaving 6 bases not matched to a gene. CDR3 length: 15 amino acids. The CDR3 loop reads CASSRLAGNNNEQFF. In nucleotides, the CDR3 is TGTGCCAGCAGCAGACTAGCGGGAAACAACAATGAGCAGTTCTTC.

V gene TRBV7-3 combines with J gene TRBJ2-7; 7 bases align to TRBD2. The CDR3 loop spans 15 amino acids. Germline lookup yields CDR1 SGHTA and CDR2 FQGTGA. V was clipped by 5 bases and J by 2 bases; unmatched bases: 9. The CDR3 DNA follows: TGTGCCAGCAGCCCCGGAGCTAGCGGCGCCTACGAGCAGTACTTC. Its translation: CASSPGASGAYEQYF.

This clone was observed once. The rearrangement uses TRBV13 and TRBJ2-3, with TRBD1 matching over 9 bases. This CDR3 is built from 14 residues. Germline CDR1 and CDR2: PRHDT and FYEKMQ (reference sequence). The V gene end was trimmed by 3 bases and the J gene end by 5 bases; junction bases not matched to a gene: 3. The CDR3, as DNA: TGTGCCAGCAGCTTCCGGACAGGGGAAGATACGCAGTATTTT. It codes for CASSFRTGEDTQYF.

The V call is TRBV5-1, the J call TRBJ1-1, with a possible D match to TRBD1 (5 bases). The CDR3 spans 14 residues. V shed 4 bases and J shed 0 bases, with 10 bases lying between them. Germline CDR1 reads SGHRS; CDR2 reads YFSETQ. The CDR3 spells CASSPGLLNTEAFF. CDR3 DNA: TGCGCCAGCAGCCCGGGGCTTCTGAACACTGAAGCTTTCTTT.